This T cell receptor (beta chain) was observed in a study of T cells in Graves' hyperthyroidism and ophthalmopathy. Study-level information: Peripheral blood was collected at initial diagnosis, before any treatment.

The TCR beta CDR3 regions underwent amplification using RNA transcripts as the source. RT-PCR in the first round (using the HTBI primer set) targeted the TCR CDR3. TCRdb ran MiXCR on the multiplex PCR reads and lists one entry per CDR3 protein. The sample consists of about 480,000 distinct CDR3 sequences, approximately 15% of them appearing once. The hyperthyroidism was newly diagnosed and had lasted under 2 months; the patients were aged 18 to 65. PBMCs were obtained from approximately 9.2 ml fresh peripheral blood. The V end was cut by 5 bases, the J end by 1 base, with 17 bases between. Germline V gene sequence: CDR1 LGHDT, CDR2 YNNKEL (reference sequence). This CDR3 has 16 amino acids. This clonotype was seen only a few times.

The sequencing sample was made of blood. The sequence derives from a young woman with Graves' hyperthyroidism. The chain is built from TRBV3-1 and TRBJ1-1, with D possibly being TRBD1 (5 bases). CDR3 DNA sequence: TGTGCCAGCAGCTCTTTCCTAGGGGCGGCGAACACTGAAGCTTTCTTT. As protein: CASSSFLGAANTEAFF.